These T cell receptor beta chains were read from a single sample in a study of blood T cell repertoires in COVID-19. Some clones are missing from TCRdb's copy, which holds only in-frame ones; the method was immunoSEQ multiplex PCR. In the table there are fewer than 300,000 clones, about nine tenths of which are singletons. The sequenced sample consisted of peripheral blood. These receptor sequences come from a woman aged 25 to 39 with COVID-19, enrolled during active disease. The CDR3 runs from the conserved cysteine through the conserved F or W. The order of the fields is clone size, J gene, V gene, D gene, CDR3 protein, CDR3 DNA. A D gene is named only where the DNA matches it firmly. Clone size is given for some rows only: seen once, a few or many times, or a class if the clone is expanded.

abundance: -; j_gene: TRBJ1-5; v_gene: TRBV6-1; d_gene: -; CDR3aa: CASSDEGGRNQPQHF; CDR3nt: TGTGCCAGCAGTGACGAAGGGGGACGCAATCAGCCCCAGCATTTT
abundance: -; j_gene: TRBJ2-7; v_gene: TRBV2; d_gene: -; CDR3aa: CASSPASRYEQYF; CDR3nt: TGTGCCAGCAGTCCTGCTAGCCGCTACGAGCAGTACTTC
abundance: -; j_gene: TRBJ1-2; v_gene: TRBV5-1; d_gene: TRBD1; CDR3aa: CASSSGTGTYAGYGYTF; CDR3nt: TGCGCCAGCAGTTCCGGGACAGGGACGTATGCTGGCTATGGCTACACCTTC
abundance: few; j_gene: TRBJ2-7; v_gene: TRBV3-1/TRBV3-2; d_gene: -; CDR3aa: CASSQEGPLYEQYF; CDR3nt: TGTGCCAGCAGCCAAGAGGGGCCCCTCTACGAGCAGTACTTC
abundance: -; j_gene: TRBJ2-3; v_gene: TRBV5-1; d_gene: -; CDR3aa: CASSSTEPSTDTQYF; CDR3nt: TGCGCCAGCAGCTCGACGGAGCCTAGCACAGATACGCAGTATTTT
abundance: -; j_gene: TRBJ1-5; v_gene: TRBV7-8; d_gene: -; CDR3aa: CASSLGADFNQPQHF; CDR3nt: TGTGCCAGCAGCTTAGGGGCGGACTTCAATCAGCCCCAGCATTTT
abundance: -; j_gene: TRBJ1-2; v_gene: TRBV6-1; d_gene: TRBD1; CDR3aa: CASTQGANYGYTF; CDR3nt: TGTGCCAGCACCCAGGGGGCTAACTATGGCTACACCTTC
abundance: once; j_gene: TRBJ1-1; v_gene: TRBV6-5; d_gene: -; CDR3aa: CASSYSPGLNTEAFF; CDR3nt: TGTGCCAGCAGTTACTCCCCAGGATTGAACACTGAAGCTTTCTTT
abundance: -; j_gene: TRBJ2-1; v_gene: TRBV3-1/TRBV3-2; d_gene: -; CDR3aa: CASSQVRQLNNEQFF; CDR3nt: TGTGCCAGCAGCCAAGTCCGACAGCTCAACAATGAGCAGTTCTTC
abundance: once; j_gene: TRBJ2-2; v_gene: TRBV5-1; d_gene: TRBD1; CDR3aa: CASSVGQADTGELFF; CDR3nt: TGCGCCAGCAGCGTTGGACAGGCCGACACCGGGGAGCTGTTTTTT